The sequence of this TCR beta chain was determined in a study of blood T cell repertoires in COVID-19 (dated by TCRdb to about 2020). As for the study more broadly: Collaborator samples came from the United States, Italy and Spain and covered acute and convalescent phases of COVID-19. The material from the prospective study consisted of cDNA or gDNA derived from T cells, B-cell-depleted T cells, or PBMCs. Subjects who had been exposed to COVID-19, were actively infected with it, or had recovered from it provided the deeply sampled blood TCRbeta repertoires that made up the dataset. The repertoires were made available in a free public database intended to serve as a resource for research on the immune response to SARS-CoV-2. Samples were obtained from the ongoing ImmuneRACE study (first 160 participants) and from over 1,000 subjects provided by 6 global collaborators. Sample metadata almost always included a de-identified subject ID, COVID-19 status, age in years and sex. Where available, HLA class I and class II types were obtained from metadata supplied by the sample provider rather than from assay-based typing.

At one collaborating source in Seattle, patients were enrolled during active infection and were followed longitudinally through the course of disease. Whole blood was collected in K2EDTA tubes by collaborating institutions according to the institutions' own protocols. Collaborator samples were shipped for TCRbeta analysis as frozen whole blood, isolated PBMCs, or DNA extracted from either sample type. V sheds 1 base and J sheds 5 bases, leaving 5 bases between their ends. From the cysteine up to the phenylalanine, the CDR3 has a length of 12 residues. The DNA shown is the 36-base CDR3, in frame from base 1. The germline V gene (reference sequence) specifies LGHDT as CDR1 and YNNKEL as CDR2. To note about this clone: Its binding antigen is unknown. The sample holds no much larger clone one base away, and base qualities are not on file. This sample includes further DNA sequences coding for the same CDR3.

The full study reports these points: How much clinical and demographic metadata was included differed by source and by participant, and the metadata was provided uncurated.

TCRbeta CDR3 regions were amplified from genomic DNA by means of the immunoSEQ Assay, a bias-controlled multiplex PCR. As for how the authors treated the data: Within the assay, amplification of reference gene primers was used to estimate how many nucleated cells each sample contained. To quantify the absolute abundance of each unique TCRbeta CDR3 rearrangement, sequence reads were collapsed and filtered. Productive Simpson clonality was computed per sample as the square root of Simpson's diversity index over productive rearrangements. This immuneACCESS table, as held by TCRdb, lists in-frame sequences with V and J called but not all clones. Of the missing ones, under half trace to an unresolved V gene in checked studies; the others have no known cause. D and trimming were read from the DNA, whereas the V and J calls and clone size are those reported in that table. The sample table shows about 480,000 clones, and 75% to 90% are seen once. The ten largest clones represent roughly 0.84% of the sample.

The TCR comes from a man in his late teens or twenties with COVID-19, enrolled during active disease. Material: peripheral blood. The chain employs TRBV3-1 (or the pseudogene TRBV3-2) and TRBJ2-5, with TRBD2 tentatively as D gene (5 bases match). Read as DNA, the sequence is TGTGCCAGCAGCCAAGGAGGGGAGACCCAGTACTTC. Its protein reads: CASSQGGETQYF.